This T cell receptor (beta chain) was recovered during a study of blood T cell repertoires in COVID-19. The germline V and J ends were trimmed by 3 bases and 8 bases, with 17 bases remaining between them. The CDR3 has 14 amino acids. Germline V gene lookup returns CDR1 SGDLS and CDR2 YYNGEE. Libraries were prepared by immunoSEQ multiplex PCR; TCRdb keeps only in-frame clonotypes and omits some of them. The top ten hold about 0.83% of the sample, which has roughly 400,000 clones, approximately 90% seen once. The chain recombines TRBV9 with TRBJ1-2; unclear D gene. Sequencing used PBMCs or T cells enriched from blood (not recorded which). This TCR was sampled from a middle-aged woman who had been exposed to COVID-19. CDR3 nucleotides: TGTGCCAGCAGCGCCCTAATAAGCTCGGGGGGCTACACCTTC. This gives the protein CASSALISSGGYTF.